This T cell receptor (beta chain) stems from a study of blood T cells in healthy people across ages. Combining a sample-barcoded 5' primer with a J-beta primer mix, a second PCR ran for roughly 7 to 12 cycles. TCRdb called the 5' RACE reads again in MiXCR, with one record for every CDR3 protein. This table holds 650,000 to 900,000 distinct CDR3 sequences, 60% to 80% found once. Trimming removed 3 bases from V and 11 bases from J; junction bases left unmatched: 10. The CDR3 covers 14 residues. Per germline, CDR1 SGDLS and CDR2 YYNGEE. Isolation per sample recovered at least 6 million PBMCs. Sequenced material: blood. The chain couples TRBV9 to TRBJ2-5, with 10 bases fitting TRBD1. The clonotype originates from a man aged 30 to 39 in good health. CDR3 protein: CASSGQGATYKQYF. The CDR3 region has the DNA TGTGCCAGCAGCGGACAGGGGGCAACCTACAAGCAGTACTTC.